These 14 T cell receptor beta chains share one sample of origin, sequenced in a study of blood T cell repertoires in COVID-19. Only in-frame clones appear in the TCRdb table, and some are missing; sequencing was by immunoSEQ multiplex PCR. The sample records 40,000 to 55,000 clones, around 79% being singletons. Sequencing was done on a sample of peripheral blood. These receptors were collected from a human donor in a cohort sampled during active COVID-19.

In its sample, this clone was seen many times. The chain carries TRBV2 and TRBJ2-7; 10 nucleotides match TRBD1. The CDR3 totals 12 residues. Germline V gene data show CDR1 as SNHLY and CDR2 as FYNNEI. The ends lost 11 bases at V and 3 bases at J; junction bases unmatched: 4. Written as DNA, the CDR3 is TGTGCCGGCCGGGACAGGGGCTACGAGCAGTACTTC. This gives the protein CAGRDRGYEQYF.

The chain carries TRBV18 and TRBJ1-1; D call uncertain. There are 14 residues in the CDR3. The germline V and J ends were trimmed by 6 bases and 0 bases, with 11 bases remaining between them. CDR1 is KGHSH, CDR2 LQKENI, per germline. The CDR3 loop is CASSREGLNTEAFF. CDR3 sequence (DNA): TGTGCCAGCTCCCGGGAAGGGCTGAACACTGAAGCTTTCTTT.

In DNA, the CDR3 is TGTGCCAGCAGCCTGACAGGGGCCTACACCGGGGAGCTGTTTTTT. Its translation is CASSLTGAYTGELFF. The chain links TRBV3-1 (or the pseudogene TRBV3-2) to TRBJ2-2, with 8 positions matching TRBD1. The CDR3 runs to 15 residues. Unmatched junction bases numbered 4, after V lost 4 bases and J lost 3 bases. Germline V CDR1 and CDR2: LGHDT, YNNKEL (reference sequence).

This sequence joins TRBV5-5 and TRBJ1-5; D gene ambiguous. CDR1 is SGHKS and CDR2 is YYEKEE in the germline V gene (reference sequence). V shed 0 bases and J shed 8 bases, with 9 bases lying between them. CDR3 length: 13 amino acids. This chain's CDR3 is CASSLAQFKPQHF. CDR3 nucleotides: TGTGCCAGCAGCTTGGCACAGTTCAAGCCCCAGCATTTT.

The sample holds one count of this clone. The rearrangement links TRBV29-1 to TRBJ2-5; 8 bases agree with TRBD2. In germline, CDR1 is SQVTM, CDR2 ANQGSEA. The ends lost 2 bases at V and 3 bases at J; junction bases unmatched: 5. There are 14 residues in the CDR3. CDR3: CSVEKLAVKETQYF. The CDR3 DNA reads as TGCAGCGTTGAAAAACTAGCGGTAAAAGAGACCCAGTACTTC.

V is TRBV3-1 (or the pseudogene TRBV3-2) and J is TRBJ2-5; 8 positions match TRBD2. Unmatched junction bases numbered 3, after V lost 3 bases and J lost 3 bases. CDR1 and CDR2 from the germline V gene are LGHDT and YNNKEL (reference sequence). This CDR3 is 14 amino acids long. For the CDR3, the DNA is TGTGCCAGCAGCCATCCGGGACTAGAAGAGACCCAGTACTTC. This encodes CASSHPGLEETQYF.

The chain joins TRBV9 to TRBJ2-7; 13 nucleotides match TRBD2. J gave up 6 bases and V 7 bases, and 7 bases lay outside the gene matches. Looked up from germline, CDR1 is SGDLS and CDR2 is YYNGEE. There are 14 residues in the CDR3. The CDR3 region has the DNA TGTGCCAGCTCGCGAGGACTAGCGGGAGCCGAGCAGTACTTC. It codes for CASSRGLAGAEQYF.

The chain links TRBV10-3 to TRBJ1-5; unclear D gene. The germline CDR1 and CDR2 sequences are ENHRY and SYGVKD. V gave up 6 bases and J gave up 4 bases, with 7 bases separating them. The CDR3 consists of 12 residues. The CDR3 coding sequence is TGTGCCATCAGCCCAGATAATCAGCCCCAGCATTTT. Protein sequence: CAISPDNQPQHF.

The chain uses TRBV25-1 and TRBJ2-3, with 9 bases matching TRBD2. V gave up 11 bases and J gave up 9 bases; unmatched junction bases: 12. The CDR3 sequence is 13 residues long. Germline V CDR1 and CDR2: MGHDK, SYGVNS. CDR3 sequence reads: CACSAGGGLTQYF. CDR3 DNA: TGTGCCTGCTCGGCGGGAGGGGGACTGACGCAGTATTTT.

CDR3 amino acids: CASSTLAGGSYNEQFF. In DNA, the CDR3 is TGCGCCAGCAGCACCCTAGCGGGAGGTTCCTACAATGAGCAGTTCTTC. The chain links TRBV4-1 to TRBJ2-1; 11 bases agree with TRBD2. CDR3 size: 16 residues. CDR1 and CDR2 (germline): MGHRA, YSYEKL. Unmatched junction bases numbered 4, after V lost 5 bases and J lost 1 base.

The chain is built from TRBV5-1 and TRBJ2-5; a possible D gene is TRBD1 (6 bases). V was pared by 0 bases and J by 4 bases, with 13 bases between. This CDR3 has 15 amino acids. CDR1 and CDR2 from the germline V gene are SGHRS and YFSETQ. The DNA for the CDR3 is TGCGCCAGCAGCTTGGACGGACAGAGGGGAGAGACCCAGTACTTC. As protein: CASSLDGQRGETQYF.

V and J are TRBV6-6 and TRBJ2-1; no firm D call. The CDR3 has 16 residues. V was pared by 2 bases and J by 2 bases, with 13 bases between. Germline V CDR1 and CDR2: MNHNY, SVGAGI (reference sequence). The CDR3 here is CASSYQVLEAYNEQFF. The CDR3 coding sequence is TGTGCCAGCAGTTACCAGGTATTAGAAGCCTACAATGAGCAGTTCTTC.

The V call is TRBV6-5, the J call TRBJ2-4; 9 positions match TRBD2. Trimming took 7 bases from V and 8 from J; bases not matched to a gene: 6. The CDR3 consists of 13 residues. Germline assignment: CDR1 MNHEY and CDR2 SVGAGI. CDR3 DNA sequence: TGTGCCAGCAATAGCGGGAGCGGGTACATTCAGTACTTC. It codes for CASNSGSGYIQYF.

CDR3 region: CASSLVGHRSGANVLTF. CDR3 nucleotides: TGCGCCAGCAGCTTGGTAGGACACCGCTCTGGGGCCAACGTCCTGACTTTC. This rearrangement joins TRBV5-1 to TRBJ2-6, with a weak D call TRBD1 (5 bases). The CDR3 contains 17 residues. With 0 bases removed from V and 0 bases from J, the gap between germline ends came to 10 bases. CDR1 and CDR2 (germline): SGHRS, YFSETQ.